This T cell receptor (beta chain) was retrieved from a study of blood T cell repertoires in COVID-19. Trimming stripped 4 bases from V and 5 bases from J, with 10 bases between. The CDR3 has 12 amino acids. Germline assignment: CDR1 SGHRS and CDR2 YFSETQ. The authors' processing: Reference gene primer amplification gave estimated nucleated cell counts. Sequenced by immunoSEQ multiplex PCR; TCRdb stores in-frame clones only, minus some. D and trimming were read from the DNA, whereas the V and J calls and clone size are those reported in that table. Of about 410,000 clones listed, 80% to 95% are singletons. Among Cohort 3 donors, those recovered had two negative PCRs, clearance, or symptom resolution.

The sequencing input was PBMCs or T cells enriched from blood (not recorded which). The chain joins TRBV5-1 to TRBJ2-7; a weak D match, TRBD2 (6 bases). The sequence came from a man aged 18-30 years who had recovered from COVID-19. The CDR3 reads CASSIRRDEQYF. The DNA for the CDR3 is TGCGCCAGCAGCATCCGGAGGGACGAGCAGTACTTC.